Listed below are T cell receptor beta chains from one sample, sequenced in a study of blood T cell repertoires in COVID-19. Sequenced by immunoSEQ multiplex PCR; TCRdb stores in-frame clones only, minus some. The data show roughly 300,000 clones, with about 87% seen just once and 6.5% to 9.5% held by the top ten. Sequenced: peripheral blood. The receptors stem from a woman aged 45-65 years who had recovered from COVID-19. CDR3s include the opening cysteine and the closing phenylalanine or tryptophan. The order of the fields is J gene, V gene, CDR3 length, CDR3 protein.

j_call: TRBJ2-7; v_call: TRBV4-3; cdr3_length: 15; cdr3_aa: CASSQDPGATYEQYF
j_call: TRBJ2-2; v_call: TRBV12-3/TRBV12-4; cdr3_length: 12; cdr3_aa: CATGRGTGELFF
j_call: TRBJ2-2; v_call: TRBV5-4; cdr3_length: 17; cdr3_aa: CASSSPSSGSVTGELFF
j_call: TRBJ1-1; v_call: TRBV30; cdr3_length: 13; cdr3_aa: CAWSVGANTEAFF
j_call: TRBJ2-1; v_call: TRBV2; cdr3_length: 19; cdr3_aa: CASSLDRGATSGAYNEQFF
j_call: TRBJ2-2; v_call: TRBV5-3; cdr3_length: 17; cdr3_aa: CARSLGLAGGETGELFF
j_call: TRBJ1-2; v_call: TRBV7-9; cdr3_length: 14; cdr3_aa: CASSPDREGNGYTF
j_call: TRBJ2-1; v_call: TRBV7-6; cdr3_length: 17; cdr3_aa: CASSISLAVSSYNEQFF
j_call: TRBJ1-2; v_call: TRBV19; cdr3_length: 15; cdr3_aa: CASSIDNEGLDGYTF
j_call: TRBJ1-4; v_call: TRBV6-5; cdr3_length: 15; cdr3_aa: CASSITRPTNEKLFF
j_call: TRBJ1-2; v_call: TRBV21-1; cdr3_length: 17; cdr3_aa: CASSKPPRAGMNYGYTF
j_call: TRBJ2-7; v_call: TRBV5-5; cdr3_length: 18; cdr3_aa: CASSSGGQGAFFSYEQYF
j_call: TRBJ2-2; v_call: TRBV28; cdr3_length: 16; cdr3_aa: CASSLSGAVESGELFF
j_call: TRBJ2-3; v_call: TRBV6-2/TRBV6-3; cdr3_length: 16; cdr3_aa: CASSSAGTGGADTQYF
j_call: TRBJ1-2; v_call: TRBV19; cdr3_length: 14; cdr3_aa: CASSVGQRSSGYTF
j_call: TRBJ1-5; v_call: TRBV2; cdr3_length: 15; cdr3_aa: CASRLDRTGNQPQHF
j_call: TRBJ2-3; v_call: TRBV19; cdr3_length: 13; cdr3_aa: CASSSRGQGASYF
j_call: TRBJ2-2; v_call: TRBV5-4; cdr3_length: 17; cdr3_aa: CASSRAGQNKNTGELFF
j_call: TRBJ1-6; v_call: TRBV30; cdr3_length: 14; cdr3_aa: CAWSAVGRGSPLHF
j_call: TRBJ2-7; v_call: TRBV19; cdr3_length: 14; cdr3_aa: CASSPTGASYEQYF
j_call: TRBJ1-6; v_call: TRBV19; cdr3_length: 18; cdr3_aa: CASSSGQRISSYNSPLHF
j_call: TRBJ1-1; v_call: TRBV19; cdr3_length: 14; cdr3_aa: CASSRSGLNTEAFF
j_call: TRBJ2-2; v_call: TRBV6-2/TRBV6-3; cdr3_length: 15; cdr3_aa: CASSYSLPDTGELFF
j_call: TRBJ2-7; v_call: TRBV29-1; cdr3_length: 14; cdr3_aa: CSVVKGTAFGEQYF
j_call: TRBJ2-1; v_call: TRBV7-6; cdr3_length: 15; cdr3_aa: CASSGHRGYYNEQFF
j_call: TRBJ1-4; v_call: TRBV30; cdr3_length: 15; cdr3_aa: CAWSVTGLVNEKLFF
j_call: TRBJ1-2; v_call: TRBV28; cdr3_length: 11; cdr3_aa: CASSEAYGYTF
j_call: TRBJ2-1; v_call: TRBV9; cdr3_length: 15; cdr3_aa: CASSATPEQGNEQFF
j_call: TRBJ1-2; v_call: TRBV4-1; cdr3_length: 16; cdr3_aa: CASSQGAGGGNYGYTF
j_call: TRBJ2-5; v_call: TRBV5-6; cdr3_length: 16; cdr3_aa: CASSPVGDRGWETQYF
j_call: TRBJ2-7; v_call: TRBV6-5; cdr3_length: 15; cdr3_aa: CASKIGLAVSYEQYF
j_call: TRBJ2-3; v_call: TRBV4-3; cdr3_length: 16; cdr3_aa: CASSKYTPSGTDTQYF
j_call: TRBJ1-2; v_call: TRBV20-1; cdr3_length: 14; cdr3_aa: CSASSDSRNYGYTF
j_call: TRBJ2-5; v_call: TRBV3-1/TRBV3-2; cdr3_length: 15; cdr3_aa: CASSQAQTGGETQYF
j_call: TRBJ2-7; v_call: TRBV6-2/TRBV6-3; cdr3_length: 15; cdr3_aa: CASSSQGALSYEQYF
j_call: TRBJ2-3; v_call: TRBV11-2; cdr3_length: 16; cdr3_aa: CASSPWVSGGADTQYF
j_call: TRBJ2-1; v_call: TRBV30; cdr3_length: 14; cdr3_aa: CAWRGLAAYNEQFF
j_call: TRBJ2-1; v_call: TRBV28; cdr3_length: 17; cdr3_aa: CASSFPFPRGSYNEQFF
j_call: TRBJ2-7; v_call: TRBV28; cdr3_length: 12; cdr3_aa: CATESETYEQYF
j_call: TRBJ1-1; v_call: TRBV7-9; cdr3_length: 14; cdr3_aa: CASSLTGTGSEAFF
j_call: TRBJ2-3; v_call: TRBV6-4; cdr3_length: 13; cdr3_aa: CASSTESGDTQYF
j_call: TRBJ2-7; v_call: TRBV11-2; cdr3_length: 15; cdr3_aa: CASSLDSGTPYEQYF
j_call: TRBJ1-1; v_call: TRBV6-5; cdr3_length: 15; cdr3_aa: CASSSTLTANTEAFF
j_call: TRBJ2-3; v_call: TRBV10-3; cdr3_length: 15; cdr3_aa: CAIRRDIQSTDTQYF
j_call: TRBJ2-5; v_call: TRBV7-2; cdr3_length: 15; cdr3_aa: CASSFGTGATETQYF
j_call: TRBJ2-6; v_call: TRBV27; cdr3_length: 17; cdr3_aa: CASSKGIALGGTNVLTF
j_call: TRBJ2-7; v_call: TRBV20-1; cdr3_length: 11; cdr3_aa: CSASRGYEQYF
j_call: TRBJ1-2; v_call: TRBV3-1/TRBV3-2; cdr3_length: 14; cdr3_aa: CASSQVTRGHGYTF
j_call: TRBJ1-1; v_call: TRBV28; cdr3_length: 17; cdr3_aa: CASSFEETFPDYTEAFF
j_call: TRBJ1-1; v_call: TRBV5-1; cdr3_length: 15; cdr3_aa: CASSLEGASDVEAFF
j_call: TRBJ2-2; v_call: TRBV10-2; cdr3_length: 15; cdr3_aa: CASSDGGANTGELFF